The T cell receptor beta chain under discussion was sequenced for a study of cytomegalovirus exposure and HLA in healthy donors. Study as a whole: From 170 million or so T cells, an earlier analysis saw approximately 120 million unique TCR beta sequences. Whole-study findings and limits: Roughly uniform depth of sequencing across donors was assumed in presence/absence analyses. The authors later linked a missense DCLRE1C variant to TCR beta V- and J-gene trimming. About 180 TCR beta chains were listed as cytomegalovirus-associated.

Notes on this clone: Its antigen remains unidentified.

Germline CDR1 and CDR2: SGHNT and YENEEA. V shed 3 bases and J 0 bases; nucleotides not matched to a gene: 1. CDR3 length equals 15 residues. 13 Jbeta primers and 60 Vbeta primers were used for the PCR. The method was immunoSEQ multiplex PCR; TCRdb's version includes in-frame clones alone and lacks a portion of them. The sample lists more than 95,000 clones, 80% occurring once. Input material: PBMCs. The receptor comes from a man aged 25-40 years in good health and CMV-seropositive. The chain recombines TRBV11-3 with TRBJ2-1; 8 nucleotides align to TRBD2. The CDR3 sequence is CASSFGGGSYNEQFF. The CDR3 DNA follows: TGTGCCAGCAGCTTCGGGGGGGGCTCCTACAATGAGCAGTTCTTC.